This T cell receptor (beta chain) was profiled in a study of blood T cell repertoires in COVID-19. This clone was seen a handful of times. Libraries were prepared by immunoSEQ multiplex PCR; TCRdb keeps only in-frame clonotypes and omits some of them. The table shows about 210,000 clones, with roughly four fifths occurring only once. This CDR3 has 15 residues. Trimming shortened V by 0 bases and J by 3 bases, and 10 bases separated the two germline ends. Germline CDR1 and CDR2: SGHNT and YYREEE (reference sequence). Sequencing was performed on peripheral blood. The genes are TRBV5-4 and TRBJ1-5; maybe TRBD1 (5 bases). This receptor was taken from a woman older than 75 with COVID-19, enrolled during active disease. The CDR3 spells CASSLAGENNQPQHF. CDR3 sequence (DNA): TGTGCCAGCAGCTTGGCGGGGGAAAACAATCAGCCCCAGCATTTT. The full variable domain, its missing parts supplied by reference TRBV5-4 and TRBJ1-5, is ETGVTQSPTHLIKTRGQQVTLRCSSQSGHNTVSWYQQALGQGPQFIFQYYREEENGRGNFPPRFSGLQFPNYSSELNVNALELDDSALYLCASSLAGENNQPQHFGDGTRLSIL.